The text below deals with one T cell receptor beta chain. The record originates from a study of blood T cell repertoires in COVID-19. In the study overall: Sites in the United States, Italy and Spain provided acute and convalescent COVID-19 samples.

The CDR3 covers 12 residues. Deletions cut 2 bases from V and 3 bases from J, with 4 bases between. The germline V gene has CDR1 MNHNY and CDR2 SVGAGI (reference sequence). In the study's own analysis: How many nucleated cells were present was estimated from reference gene primer amplification. The table came from immunoSEQ multiplex PCR; TCRdb's copy has only in-frame clones and leaves some out. V, J and clone size are taken as reported in that table, and D and trimming were inferred from the DNA itself. The sample lists fewer than 200,000 clones; 80% to 90% were seen once. The chain has TRBV6-6 and TRBJ1-2; no firm D call. This clonotype originated in a woman aged 70 to 79 who had recovered from COVID-19. Sequencing was carried out using peripheral blood. CDR3 coding DNA: TGTGCCAGCAGTTACGGAGACTATGGCTACACCTTC. Amino acids: CASSYGDYGYTF.